A single sample gave rise to the 16 T cell receptor beta chains below, sequenced in a study of blood T cell repertoires in COVID-19. Some clones are missing from TCRdb's copy, which holds only in-frame ones; the method was immunoSEQ multiplex PCR. The sample yields about 60,000 clones, 65% to 90% seen once. Input material: peripheral blood. The receptor source for this set is a man aged 40-55 years with acute or convalescent COVID-19.

The chain couples TRBV24-1 to TRBJ1-1; 7 bases line up with TRBD1. The CDR3 contains 16 residues. The germline CDR1 and CDR2 sequences are KGHDR and SFDVKD. The trim removed 4 bases at V and 3 bases at J, leaving 10 bases unmatched. The CDR3: CATSDSRQGRYTEAFF. In DNA form, the CDR3 reads TGTGCCACCAGTGACTCCAGACAGGGAAGGTACACTGAAGCTTTCTTT.

V is TRBV7-9 and J is TRBJ2-1; D possibly corresponds to TRBD2 (5 bases). This CDR3 is 12 amino acids long. CDR1 and CDR2 (germline): SEHNR, FQNEAQ (reference sequence). V shed 3 bases and J shed 7 bases, with 7 bases lying between them. CDR3 protein: CASSLGENEQFF. For the CDR3, the DNA is TGTGCCAGCAGCTTGGGAGAAAATGAGCAGTTCTTC.

The rearrangement uses TRBV6-1 and TRBJ1-5; D is unclear. The germline CDR1 and CDR2 sequences are MNHNS and SASEGT. This CDR3 has 14 amino acids. The V gene lost 3 bases and the J gene lost 9 bases, with 15 bases spanning the gap. The CDR3 protein is CASSEDGVRGPQHF. CDR3 DNA sequence: TGTGCCAGCAGTGAGGACGGGGTCCGTGGGCCCCAGCATTTT.

The V and J genes are TRBV27 and TRBJ1-1; no firm D call. CDR1 MNHEY and CDR2 SMNVEV come from the germline V gene (reference sequence). The CDR3 has 14 amino acids. V was cut by 6 bases and J by 7 bases, with 18 bases left in between. This CDR3 reads CASRIPCPLFEAFF. CDR3 nucleotide sequence: TGTGCCAGCAGAATTCCCTGTCCCCTCTTTGAAGCTTTCTTT.

The table lists this clone with a few counts. The chain joins TRBV2 to TRBJ1-5; 9 nucleotides align to TRBD1. The V and J ends lost 6 bases and 4 bases, in that order; junction bases with no gene match: 16. Germline values: CDR1 SNHLY, CDR2 FYNNEI. The CDR3 has 18 residues. This CDR3 reads CASRELQDDRGINQPQHF. CDR3 in DNA: TGTGCCAGCAGGGAACTCCAAGACGACAGGGGGATTAATCAGCCCCAGCATTTT. The whole variable domain, remainder taken from reference TRBV2 and TRBJ1-5, is EPEVTQTPSHQVTQMGQEVILRCVPISNHLYFYWYRQILGQKVEFLVSFYNNEISEKSEIFDDQFSVERPDGSNFTLKIRSTKLEDSAMYFCASRELQDDRGINQPQHFGDGTRLSIL.

The V and J genes are TRBV24-1 and TRBJ1-4; tentatively, D is TRBD1 (6 bases). The germline gives CDR1 KGHDR, CDR2 SFDVKD. Trimming stripped 3 bases from V and 7 bases from J, with 14 bases between. This CDR3 comprises 15 residues. In DNA form, the CDR3 reads TGTGCCACCAGTGATACAGGGTCGGTGGGTGAAAAACTGTTTTTT. It codes for CATSDTGSVGEKLFF.

The chain uses TRBV5-5 and TRBJ1-4, with TRBD1 matching 8 bases. The CDR3 spans 15 residues. Germline CDR1 reads SGHKS; CDR2 reads YYEKEE (reference sequence). Germline trimming cut 3 bases from V and 8 bases from J; bases unmatched to any gene: 9. The CDR3 DNA reads TGTGCCAGCAGCTCCATCGCGTACAGGGGGGAAAAACTGTTTTTT. It specifies CASSSIAYRGEKLFF.

This chain links TRBV6-5 with TRBJ1-1; 8 nucleotides match TRBD1. Trimming at V came to 5 bases and at J to 5 bases, leaving 7 bases not matched to a gene. The CDR3 runs 14 residues. Germline lookup yields CDR1 MNHEY and CDR2 SVGAGI. CDR3: CASSRRTGRTEAFF. CDR3 sequence (DNA): TGTGCCAGCAGTAGGCGGACAGGGAGGACTGAAGCTTTCTTT.

As concerns this clone: A read error may produce the germline difference seen at one junction end. This rearrangement joins TRBV7-7 to TRBJ2-1; 8 bases align to TRBD2. Germline CDR1 reads SSHAT; CDR2 reads FNYEAQ (reference sequence). The CDR3 is 13 residues long. In DNA, the CDR3 is TGTGCTAGCAGCCCGGGGGGGCCCAATGAGCAGTTCTTC. It specifies CASSPGGPNEQFF.

This clone was observed a few times. V is TRBV7-8 and J is TRBJ2-7; a weak D match, TRBD2 (6 bases). The CDR3 loop spans 17 amino acids. Germline V gives CDR1 SGHVS, CDR2 FQNEAQ. V was clipped by 5 bases and J by 3 bases, with 23 bases between them. The DNA of the CDR3 is TGTGCCAGCAGCCTATTCGGGGTAGTAGCGCGGGACTACGAGCAGTACTTC. It is translated as CASSLFGVVARDYEQYF.

The chain combines TRBV5-4 with TRBJ1-2; TRBD1 matches 7 bases. Unmatched junction bases numbered 20, after V lost 0 bases and J lost 6 bases. The CDR3 extends over 19 amino acids. Germline V lookup: CDR1 SGHNT, CDR2 YYREEE (reference sequence). The CDR3 reads CASSLEAGGHDPRSHGYTF. The DNA for the CDR3 is TGTGCCAGCAGCTTGGAAGCAGGGGGTCATGACCCCCGGAGTCATGGCTACACCTTC.

Remarks on this clone: The same CDR3 arises from other DNA sequences in this sample as well. The gene calls are TRBV7-2 and TRBJ1-2, with TRBD1 matching over 7 bases. Germline-derived CDR1 and CDR2 are SGHTA and FQGNSA. J gave up 4 bases and V 1 base, and 3 bases lay outside the gene matches. There are 14 residues in the CDR3. The CDR3 here is CASSLGQGVYGYTF. For the CDR3, the DNA is TGTGCCAGCAGCTTAGGACAGGGAGTCTATGGCTACACCTTC.

The J gene is TRBJ1-1, the V gene TRBV5-1, with D tentatively TRBD1 (6 bases). Germline V gene data show CDR1 as SGHRS and CDR2 as YFSETQ. CDR3 length equals 13 residues. Trimming removed 3 bases from V and 3 bases from J, with 9 bases in between. The CDR3 here is CASSWGHDTEAFF. The CDR3, as DNA: TGCGCCAGCAGCTGGGGACACGACACTGAAGCTTTCTTT.

Only a few counts were recorded for this clone. This chain connects TRBV23-1 to TRBJ2-2, with a possible D match to TRBD1 (7 bases). TRBV23-1 is labeled an ORF, and its function is uncertain. The CDR3 spans 22 residues. V was cut by 4 bases and J by 0 bases, with 30 bases left in between. Here the CDR3 DNA reads TGCGCCAGCAGTCCTCCTACCAGGGGCAGGGGGGTATGGGAATCGAACACCGGGGAGCTGTTTTTT. Its protein product is CASSPPTRGRGVWESNTGELFF.

This clone was detected only once. The V call is TRBV11-2, the J call TRBJ1-1; maybe TRBD1 (6 bases). From germline, CDR1 is SGHAT and CDR2 FQNNGV. The CDR3 contains 17 residues. V shed 0 bases and J shed 4 bases, with 18 bases lying between them. CDR3: CASSLEVRGQYPTEAFF. The CDR3 region has the DNA TGTGCCAGCAGCTTAGAAGTTCGCGGACAGTATCCCACTGAAGCTTTCTTT. Using reference TRBV11-2 and TRBJ1-1 for the parts outside the CDR3, the full variable domain is EAGVAQSPRYKIIEKRQSVAFWCNPISGHATLYWYQQILGQGPKLLIQFQNNGVVDDSQLPKDRFSAERLKGVDSTLKIQPAKLEDSAVYLCASSLEVRGQYPTEAFFGQGTRLTVV.

The chain joins TRBV10-1 to TRBJ2-4; a weak D match, TRBD1 (5 bases). CDR1 and CDR2 (germline): WNHNN, SYGVQD (reference sequence). V was pared by 0 bases and J by 8 bases, with 11 bases between. This CDR3 comprises 14 residues. The CDR3 DNA is TGCGCCAGCAGTGAGTCCGGCAGGGCCGACATTCAGTACTTC. The encoded protein is CASSESGRADIQYF.